This passage covers 16 T cell receptor beta chains from one sample sequenced in a study of cytomegalovirus exposure and HLA in healthy donors. PCR was performed using 60 Vbeta and 13 Jbeta primers. Assay: immunoSEQ multiplex PCR; the TCRdb copy retains only in-frame clones and omits some. The table has over 100,000 clones, approximately 80% seen once. The sample consisted of PBMCs. Receptor source: a middle-aged woman in good health and CMV-seronegative.

The chain joins TRBV5-6 to TRBJ2-1; weak D call: TRBD1 (7 bases). Germline V gives CDR1 SGHDT, CDR2 YYEEEE. The CDR3 is 16 residues long. The V gene lost 3 bases and the J gene lost 5 bases, with 18 bases spanning the gap. This CDR3 reads CASSSSPGGLHNEQFF. As DNA, the CDR3 is TGTGCCAGCAGCTCATCCCCAGGGGGGCTTCACAATGAGCAGTTCTTC. The full variable domain, its missing parts supplied by reference TRBV5-6 and TRBJ2-1, is DAGVTQSPTHLIKTRGQQVTLRCSPKSGHDTVSWYQQALGQGPQFIFQYYEEEERQRGNFPDRFSGHQFPNYSSELNVNALLLGDSALYLCASSSSPGGLHNEQFFGPGTRLTVL.

Turning to this clone: Other DNA sequences within the sample encode an identical CDR3. This chain connects TRBV28 to TRBJ2-2; D is undetermined. The CDR3 loop spans 12 amino acids. V was trimmed by 6 bases and J by 0 bases, leaving 2 bases between them. In germline, CDR1 is MDHEN, CDR2 SYDVKM. CDR3 residues: CASSSNTGELFF. CDR3 coding DNA: TGTGCCAGCAGCTCGAACACCGGGGAGCTGTTTTTT.

The chain links TRBV15 to TRBJ1-4; the D gene is possibly TRBD1 (6 bases). Germline V gene sequence: CDR1 LNHNV, CDR2 YYDKDF (reference sequence). The CDR3 spans 14 residues. Trimming removed 3 bases at V and 7 bases at J, with 12 bases between. The CDR3 sequence: CATSRERQAEKLFF. CDR3 bases: TGTGCCACCAGCAGGGAGAGACAGGCTGAAAAACTGTTTTTT.

This rearrangement joins TRBV28 to TRBJ1-1; a possible D gene is TRBD1 (5 bases). The CDR3 is made up of 16 amino acids. V was shortened by 4 bases and J by 1 base, with 16 bases between the two germline ends. Per the germline V gene, CDR1 is MDHEN and CDR2 is SYDVKM. CDR3 DNA: TGTGCCAGCAGTTATAACAGGTGGGGAAGGAACACTGAAGCTTTCTTT. Translating gives CASSYNRWGRNTEAFF.

In nucleotides, the CDR3 is TGTGCCAGCTCACCACTACAGGGAAGGGACACCGGGGAGCTGTTTTTT. Translated, it gives CASSPLQGRDTGELFF. The chain couples TRBV18 to TRBJ2-2, with D perhaps TRBD1 (6 bases). Trimming removed 1 base at V and 3 bases at J, with 12 bases between. Germline V gene data show CDR1 as KGHSH and CDR2 as LQKENI. The CDR3 contains 16 residues.

To note about this clone: Other nucleotide sequences from this sample produce the same CDR3. This rearrangement joins TRBV27 to TRBJ2-1; 11 nucleotides line up with TRBD2. With 4 bases clipped from V and 3 bases from J, the junction kept 2 bases outside the gene matches. CDR3 length: 15 residues. Germline CDR1 reads MNHEY; CDR2 reads SMNVEV (reference sequence). The DNA of the CDR3 is TGTGCCAGCAGTTCAGGACTAGCGGGCTACAATGAGCAGTTCTTC. Its protein product is CASSSGLAGYNEQFF.

The CDR3 here is CASSWGSSYEQYF. The DNA for the CDR3 is TGTGCCAGTAGTTGGGGCAGCTCCTACGAGCAGTACTTC. The chain combines TRBV19 with TRBJ2-7, with D tentatively TRBD1 (5 bases). The CDR3 is 13 amino acids. CDR1 and CDR2 from the germline V gene are LNHDA and SQIVND (reference sequence). Trimming stripped 5 bases from V and 0 bases from J, with 8 bases between.

The CDR3 is CASSVRGNTGELFF. In DNA, the CDR3 is TGTGCCAGCAGTGTCAGGGGCAACACCGGGGAGCTGTTTTTT. V gene TRBV6-1 combines with J gene TRBJ2-2; D possibly corresponds to TRBD1 (6 bases). The CDR3 contains 14 residues. The V end was cut by 4 bases, the J end by 2 bases, with 8 bases between. Germline V gene data show CDR1 as MNHNS and CDR2 as SASEGT.

The chain combines TRBV28 with TRBJ1-1; 7 bases are a match to TRBD1. Germline-derived CDR1 and CDR2 are MDHEN and SYDVKM. J gave up 0 bases and V 6 bases, and 7 bases lay outside the gene matches. The CDR3 runs 15 residues. The CDR3 region is CASRVPQGVNTEAFF. In DNA form, the CDR3 reads TGTGCCAGCAGGGTCCCCCAGGGGGTGAACACTGAAGCTTTCTTT.

This clone occurred a few times. J is TRBJ1-1 and V is TRBV12-5; 7 bases fit TRBD1. Germline trimming cut 5 bases from V and 0 bases from J; bases unmatched to any gene: 15. This CDR3 is built from 18 residues. Germline V CDR1 and CDR2: LGHNT, FRNRAP. This CDR3 reads CASGLSTGFGTMNTEAFF. CDR3 DNA sequence: TGTGCTAGTGGTCTGTCGACAGGGTTTGGGACCATGAACACTGAAGCTTTCTTT.

This clone was detected a few times. The chain joins TRBV7-5 to TRBJ2-6; the listed D gene, TRBD1, was not tested against the DNA. TRBV7-5 is noted as a pseudogene. This CDR3 is 17 amino acids long. The CDR3 coding sequence is TGTGCCAGAAGCACAACAGGGGGCAACTCTGGGGCCAACGTCCTGACTTTC. It encodes CARSTTGGNSGANVLTF.

This CDR3 reads CASSYSMESISQYF. The CDR3 bases are TGTGCCAGCAGTTACTCGATGGAGTCGATTTCTCAGTATTTT. The chain links TRBV6-5 to TRBJ2-3; D is uncertain. Trimming pared 0 bases from V and 12 bases from J, leaving 16 bases between. Per the germline V gene, CDR1 is MNHEY and CDR2 is SVGAGI. The CDR3 is 14 amino acids.

CDR3 sequence (DNA): TGTGCCAGCAGCGCTAATTCCTTCTACGAGCAGTACTTC. Protein: CASSANSFYEQYF. J is TRBJ2-5 and V is TRBV7-9, with unresolved D. TRBJ2-7 explains the end of the DNA better; the J call may be wrong. The germline V gene has CDR1 SEHNR and CDR2 FQNEAQ (reference sequence). The CDR3 spans 13 residues.

The CDR3 nucleotides are TGTGCCAGCAGCGCGGTAACCACTAACTATGGCTACACCTTC. The encoded protein is CASSAVTTNYGYTF. The chain employs TRBV9 and TRBJ1-2, with D unclear. Trimming removed 3 bases at V and 0 bases at J, with 9 bases between. CDR1 is SGDLS, CDR2 YYNGEE, per germline. CDR3 length equals 14 residues.

V gene TRBV28 combines with J gene TRBJ1-5; the D is unclear. The CDR3 extends over 16 amino acids. The germline V gene encodes CDR1 MDHEN and CDR2 SYDVKM. V was cut by 2 bases and J by 3 bases, with 14 bases left in between. The CDR3 is CASSLLSGGFNQPQHF. The DNA for the CDR3 is TGTGCCAGCAGTTTACTGAGCGGCGGGTTCAATCAGCCCCAGCATTTT.

This clone has more than one count but fewer than ten. The chain links TRBV18 to TRBJ1-2; D is possibly TRBD1 (6 bases). The V gene's germline CDR1 is KGHSH and CDR2 LQKENI. V was shortened by 1 base and J by 5 bases, with 11 bases between the two germline ends. The CDR3 totals 14 residues. In DNA form, the CDR3 reads TGTGCCAGCTCACCACTTGAGACAGGATATGGCTACACCTTC. It encodes CASSPLETGYGYTF.